This T cell receptor (beta chain) appears in the sequencing data of a study of regulatory T cells in long-lasting Graves disease. To make TCR beta libraries, researchers used iRepertoire HTBI primers and Arm-PCR of CDR3 regions. TCRdb processed the multiplex PCR reads anew with MiXCR; each CDR3 protein has one entry. The sample has 370,000 or so distinct CDR3 sequences, 16% seen once; the top ten hold about 19%. The trim removed 3 bases at V and 2 bases at J, leaving 0 bases unmatched. This CDR3 is built from 14 residues. Per the germline V gene, CDR1 is KGHSH and CDR2 is LQKENI. Time point here: newly diagnosed GD, antithyroid drugs for less than 3 months. RNA isolated from PBMCs was used to make the TCR library. The table lists this clonotype with many counts. These data were also filed under a second study, of T cells in Graves' hyperthyroidism and ophthalmopathy. That work states: Blood held most thyroid clonotypes expanded above 0.001 frequency.

The receptor comes from a woman in her late teens or twenties with Graves disease. This chain links TRBV18 with TRBJ2-7; TRBD2 matches 11 bases. This specimen was peripheral blood mononuclear cells (PBMCs), taken at new diagnosis, from a patient treated with antithyroid drugs. The CDR3 loop reads CASSPTSGAYEQYF. The CDR3 DNA sequence: TGTGCCAGCTCACCGACTAGCGGGGCCTACGAGCAGTACTTC.